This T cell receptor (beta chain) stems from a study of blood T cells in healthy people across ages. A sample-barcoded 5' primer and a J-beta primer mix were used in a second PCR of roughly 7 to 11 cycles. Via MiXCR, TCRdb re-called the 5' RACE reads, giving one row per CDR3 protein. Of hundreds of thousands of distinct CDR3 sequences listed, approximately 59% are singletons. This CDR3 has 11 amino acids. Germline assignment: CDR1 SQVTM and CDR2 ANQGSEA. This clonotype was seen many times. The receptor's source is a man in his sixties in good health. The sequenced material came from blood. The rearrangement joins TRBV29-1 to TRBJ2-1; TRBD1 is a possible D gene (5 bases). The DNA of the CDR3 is TGCAGTGCCGCAGGGTACAATGAGCAGTTCTTC. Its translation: CSAAGYNEQFF.